This is a list of T cell receptor beta chains from one sample in a study of blood T cell repertoires in COVID-19. Sequencing was performed with immunoSEQ multiplex PCR; in TCRdb, only in-frame clones are kept and a portion is missing. Of some 150,000 clones listed, 81% are singletons. Sequencing was performed on peripheral blood. These TCRs come from a woman aged 60-75 years with active or convalescent COVID-19. Both conserved end residues are part of each CDR3. The D gene is left open where the match is weak. The size entry is marked missing in some rows and otherwise reads once, few, many or a size class.

j_call: TRBJ1-4
v_call: TRBV5-1
clone_size: once
d_call: TRBD1
cdr3_aa: CASSFQGEGEKLFF
cdr3_nt: TGCGCCAGCAGCTTTCAGGGGGAAGGTGAAAAACTGTTTTTT

j_call: TRBJ1-2
v_call: TRBV19
clone_size: few
d_call: NA
cdr3_aa: CASSISWQPSGLYGYTF
cdr3_nt: TGTGCCAGTAGTATAAGTTGGCAGCCTTCGGGATTATATGGCTACACCTTC

j_call: TRBJ1-1
v_call: TRBV18
clone_size: NA
d_call: NA
cdr3_aa: CASSPGTQNTEAFF
cdr3_nt: TGTGCCAGCTCCCCCGGGACACAGAACACTGAAGCTTTCTTT

j_call: TRBJ2-5
v_call: TRBV6-5
clone_size: NA
d_call: NA
cdr3_aa: CASRPRLDQETQYF
cdr3_nt: TGTGCCAGCAGACCTCGACTAGACCAAGAGACCCAGTACTTC

j_call: TRBJ2-1
v_call: TRBV6-2/TRBV6-3
clone_size: NA
d_call: TRBD2
cdr3_aa: CASSSGGLAGNEQFF
cdr3_nt: TGTGCCAGCAGTTCCGGGGGACTAGCGGGAAATGAGCAGTTCTTC

j_call: TRBJ2-1
v_call: TRBV27
clone_size: NA
d_call: TRBD2
cdr3_aa: CATKSGLADYNEQFF
cdr3_nt: TGTGCCACCAAGTCGGGACTAGCGGACTACAATGAGCAGTTCTTC

j_call: TRBJ2-3
v_call: TRBV5-1
clone_size: NA
d_call: TRBD1
cdr3_aa: CASSGGQGYADTQYF
cdr3_nt: TGCGCCAGCAGTGGGGGACAGGGGTACGCAGATACGCAGTATTTT

j_call: TRBJ2-5
v_call: TRBV6-5
clone_size: NA
d_call: NA
cdr3_aa: CASSRTAFETQYF
cdr3_nt: TGTGCCAGCAGCCGGACAGCTTTCGAGACCCAGTACTTC

j_call: TRBJ1-2
v_call: TRBV3-1/TRBV3-2
clone_size: NA
d_call: NA
cdr3_aa: CASSQNLRTATGRGYGYTF
cdr3_nt: TGTGCCAGCAGCCAAAACCTGAGGACCGCGACAGGACGGGGCTATGGCTACACCTTC

j_call: TRBJ2-1
v_call: TRBV7-2
clone_size: NA
d_call: TRBD2
cdr3_aa: CASSLDSSGTYNEQFF
cdr3_nt: TGTGCCAGCAGCTTAGATTCAAGCGGGACCTACAATGAGCAGTTCTTC

j_call: TRBJ2-7
v_call: TRBV5-1
clone_size: NA
d_call: TRBD2
cdr3_aa: CASSLSRTSGTYEQYF
cdr3_nt: TGCGCCAGCAGCTTGTCAAGGACTAGCGGGACCTACGAGCAGTACTTC

j_call: TRBJ1-1
v_call: TRBV19
clone_size: NA
d_call: TRBD1
cdr3_aa: CASSIWDRGGGEAFF
cdr3_nt: TGTGCCAGTAGTATCTGGGACAGGGGAGGAGGTGAAGCTTTCTTT

j_call: TRBJ1-1
v_call: TRBV5-4
clone_size: NA
d_call: TRBD1
cdr3_aa: CASSLGQAEAEAFF
cdr3_nt: TGTGCCAGCAGCTTAGGACAGGCAGAGGCTGAAGCTTTCTTT

j_call: TRBJ2-3
v_call: TRBV7-8
clone_size: NA
d_call: TRBD2
cdr3_aa: CASSLVTGGTTDTQYF
cdr3_nt: TGTGCCAGCAGCTTAGTAACGGGAGGGACCACAGATACGCAGTATTTT

j_call: TRBJ1-1
v_call: TRBV6-2/TRBV6-3
clone_size: NA
d_call: NA
cdr3_aa: CASSLTGAGAVLGAFF
cdr3_nt: TGTGCCAGCAGCCTGACAGGCGCCGGGGCTGTTCTTGGGGCTTTCTTT

j_call: TRBJ2-7
v_call: TRBV28
clone_size: NA
d_call: TRBD2
cdr3_aa: CASTIAGQVYEQYF
cdr3_nt: TGTGCCAGCACGATAGCGGGTCAAGTCTACGAGCAGTACTTC

j_call: TRBJ2-1
v_call: TRBV5-1
clone_size: NA
d_call: TRBD2
cdr3_aa: CASSPTSGSVDEQFF
cdr3_nt: TGCGCCAGCAGCCCAACTAGCGGGAGCGTCGATGAGCAGTTCTTC